This T cell receptor (beta chain) derives from a study of blood T cell repertoires in COVID-19. As for the study in general: Collection of acute and convalescent COVID-19 samples took place in the United States, Italy and Spain. T cells, B-cell-depleted T cells, or PBMCs provided the cDNA or gDNA that served as material.

In the authors' workflow: Amplification of reference gene primers was used by the study to estimate nucleated cell counts. Profiled with immunoSEQ multiplex PCR; TCRdb holds only in-frame clones, not every one. V, J and clone size were drawn from that table, and D and trimming were deduced from the DNA. The repertoire includes roughly 280,000 clones, approximately 86% of them detected once, and 3.5% to 4% sits in the top ten. V was clipped by 4 bases and J by 5 bases; unmatched bases: 8. Germline-derived CDR1 and CDR2 are SGDLS and YYNGEE. The CDR3 consists of 15 residues. The chain recombines TRBV9 with TRBJ2-7; 11 nucleotides agree with TRBD2. The TCR sequence derives from a man aged 18-30 years with active or convalescent COVID-19. What was sequenced was peripheral blood. The CDR3: CASSPRLAGRDEQYF. CDR3 coding DNA: TGTGCCAGCAGCCCCCGACTAGCGGGAAGGGACGAGCAGTACTTC.